This T cell receptor beta chain is drawn from a study of cytomegalovirus exposure and HLA in healthy donors. The CDR3 length is 13 residues. CDR1 and CDR2 (germline): KGHSH, LQKENI. With 2 bases removed from V and 5 bases from J, the gap between germline ends came to 9 bases. 60 Vbeta and 13 Jbeta primers were used in PCR. TCRdb's table, derived via immunoSEQ multiplex PCR, lists solely in-frame clones and lacks some. The data show around 160,000 clones, with around three quarters seen just once and under 3% held by the top ten. General study results and limits: Indistinguishable V segments, including TRBV6-2 and TRBV6-3, were excluded. For most TCR sequences rarity was the rule, although some public TCRs occurred in many donors.

A remark on this clone: No antigen is known for it.

The receptor was derived from a man aged 35 to 55 in good health and CMV-seropositive. The chain uses TRBV18 and TRBJ1-1; D call uncertain. Source material: PBMCs. The CDR3 DNA is TGTGCCAGCTCACCAGAAACTAGAACTGAAGCTTTCTTT. Amino acid sequence: CASSPETRTEAFF.